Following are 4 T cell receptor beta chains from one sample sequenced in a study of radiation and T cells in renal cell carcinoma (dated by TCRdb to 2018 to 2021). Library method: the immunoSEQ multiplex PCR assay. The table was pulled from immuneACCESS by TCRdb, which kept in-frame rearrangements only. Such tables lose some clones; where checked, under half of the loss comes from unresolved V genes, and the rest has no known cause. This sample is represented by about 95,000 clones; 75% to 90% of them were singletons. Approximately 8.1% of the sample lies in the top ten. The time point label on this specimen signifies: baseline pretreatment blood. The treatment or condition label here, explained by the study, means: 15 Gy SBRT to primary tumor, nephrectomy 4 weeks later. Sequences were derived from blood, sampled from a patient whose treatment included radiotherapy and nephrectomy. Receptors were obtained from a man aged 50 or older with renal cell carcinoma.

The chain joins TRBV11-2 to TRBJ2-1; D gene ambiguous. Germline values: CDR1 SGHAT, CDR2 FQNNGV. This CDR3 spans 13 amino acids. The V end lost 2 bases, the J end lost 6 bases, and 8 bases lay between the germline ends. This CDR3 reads CASSLIWGNEQFF. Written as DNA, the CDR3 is TGTGCCAGCAGCTTAATCTGGGGCAATGAGCAGTTCTTC.

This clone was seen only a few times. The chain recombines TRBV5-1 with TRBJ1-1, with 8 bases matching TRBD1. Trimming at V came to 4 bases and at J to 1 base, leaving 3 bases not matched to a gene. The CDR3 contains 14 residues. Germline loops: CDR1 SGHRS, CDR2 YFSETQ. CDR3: CASSTQGGNTEAFF. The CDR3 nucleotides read TGCGCCAGCAGCACACAGGGGGGGAACACTGAAGCTTTCTTT.

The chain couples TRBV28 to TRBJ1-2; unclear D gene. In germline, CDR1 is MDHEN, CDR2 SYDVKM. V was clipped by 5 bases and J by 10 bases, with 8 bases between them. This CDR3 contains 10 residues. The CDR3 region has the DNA TGTGCCAGCAGTGATCTGGCCTACACCTTC. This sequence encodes CASSDLAYTF.

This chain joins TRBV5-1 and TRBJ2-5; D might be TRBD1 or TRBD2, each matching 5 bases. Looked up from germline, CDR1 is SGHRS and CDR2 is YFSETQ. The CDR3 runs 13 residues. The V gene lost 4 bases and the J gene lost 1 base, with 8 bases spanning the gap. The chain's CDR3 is CASSRGGQETQYF. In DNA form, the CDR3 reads TGCGCCAGCAGCCGGGGCGGCCAAGAGACCCAGTACTTC.